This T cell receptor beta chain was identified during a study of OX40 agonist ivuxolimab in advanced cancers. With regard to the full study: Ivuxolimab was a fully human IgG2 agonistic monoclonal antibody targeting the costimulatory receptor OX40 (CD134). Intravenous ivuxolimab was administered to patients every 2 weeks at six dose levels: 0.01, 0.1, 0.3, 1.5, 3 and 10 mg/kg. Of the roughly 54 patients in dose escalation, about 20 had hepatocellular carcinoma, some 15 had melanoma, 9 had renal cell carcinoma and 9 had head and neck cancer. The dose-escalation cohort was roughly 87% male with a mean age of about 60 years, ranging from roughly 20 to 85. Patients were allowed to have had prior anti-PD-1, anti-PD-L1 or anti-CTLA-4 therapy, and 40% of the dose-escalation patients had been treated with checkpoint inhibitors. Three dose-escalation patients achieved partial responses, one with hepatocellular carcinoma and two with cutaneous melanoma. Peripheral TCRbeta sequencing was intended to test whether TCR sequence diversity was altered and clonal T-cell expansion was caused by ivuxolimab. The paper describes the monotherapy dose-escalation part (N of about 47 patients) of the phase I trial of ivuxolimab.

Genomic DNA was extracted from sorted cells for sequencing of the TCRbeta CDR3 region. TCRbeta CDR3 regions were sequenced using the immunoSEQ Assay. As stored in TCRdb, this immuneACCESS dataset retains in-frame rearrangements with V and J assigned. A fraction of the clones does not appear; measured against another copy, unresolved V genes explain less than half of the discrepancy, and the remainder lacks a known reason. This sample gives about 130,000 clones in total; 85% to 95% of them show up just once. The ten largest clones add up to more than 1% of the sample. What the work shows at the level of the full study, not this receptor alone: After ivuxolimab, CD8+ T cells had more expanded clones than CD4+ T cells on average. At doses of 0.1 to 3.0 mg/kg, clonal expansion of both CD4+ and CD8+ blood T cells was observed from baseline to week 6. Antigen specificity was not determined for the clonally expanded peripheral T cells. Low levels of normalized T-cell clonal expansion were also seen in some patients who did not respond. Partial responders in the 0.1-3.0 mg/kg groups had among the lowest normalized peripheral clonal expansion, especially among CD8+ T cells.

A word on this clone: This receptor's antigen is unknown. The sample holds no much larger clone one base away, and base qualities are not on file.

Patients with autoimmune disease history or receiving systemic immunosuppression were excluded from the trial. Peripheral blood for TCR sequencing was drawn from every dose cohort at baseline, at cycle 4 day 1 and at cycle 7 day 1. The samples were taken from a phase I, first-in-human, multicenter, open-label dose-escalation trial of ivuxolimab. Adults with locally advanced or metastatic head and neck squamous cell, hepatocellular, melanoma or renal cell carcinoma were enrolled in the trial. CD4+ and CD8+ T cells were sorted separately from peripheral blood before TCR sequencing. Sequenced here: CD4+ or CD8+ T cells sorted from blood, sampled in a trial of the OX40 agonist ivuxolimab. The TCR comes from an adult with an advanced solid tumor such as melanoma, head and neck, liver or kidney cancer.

The DNA sequence reads TGTGCCAGCAGCTTACTAGCGGGAACCCAAGAGACCCAGTACTTC. Its protein is CASSLLAGTQETQYF. The chain was built from TRBV7-6 and TRBJ2-5, and 9 bases in between align with TRBD2. CDR1 and CDR2, per the germline V gene, are SGHVS and FNYEAQ. V is pruned by 2 bases and J by 1 base, leaving 2 bases of the junction without a gene match. The CDR3 has 15 amino acids, counting the end cysteine and phenylalanine. Only the CDR3 part of the read is kept: 45 bases, read in frame from the first base.